This record looks at one T cell receptor beta chain sequence and its context. Its antigen remains unidentified. This entry comes from a study of T-cell reconstitution after alpha-beta-depleted transplantation in children. Study-level results: A year post-transplant, T-cell counts and diversity derived mostly from newly produced T cells. Surviving recipient T cells and thymic progenitors produced the high day-60 TCRbeta diversity seen in some patients. After transplant, at about two months, alpha-beta T cells were reportedly derived from several hundred expanded graft clones.

The authors prepared the TCRbeta library with unique molecular identifiers. TCRdb ran MiXCR on the PCR reads and lists one entry per CDR3 protein. The data contain about 310,000 distinct CDR3 sequences, around 25% of them singletons. The V end was cut by 0 bases, the J end by 0 bases, with 13 bases between. Germline CDR1 and CDR2: SGHRS and YFSETQ. CDR3 length: 16 residues. The clonotype originates from a male patient under 18 who had a stem cell transplant for acute lymphoblastic leukemia, so the T cells may come from the graft donor. This sample comprised PBMCs, mostly from graft donor cells, obtained 180 days after TCRalphabeta/CD19-depleted stem cell transplant. V and J are TRBV5-1 and TRBJ2-7; a possible D gene is TRBD1 (6 bases). In DNA form, the CDR3 reads TGCGCCAGCAGCTTGGGGACAGAGGACTTCTCCTACGAGCAGTACTTC. It encodes CASSLGTEDFSYEQYF. The entire variable domain, with the rest obtained from reference TRBV5-1 and TRBJ2-7, is as follows: KAGVTQTPRYLIKTRGQQVTLSCSPISGHRSVSWYQQTPGQGLQFLFEYFSETQRNKGNFPGRFSGRQFSNSRSEMNVSTLELGDSALYLCASSLGTEDFSYEQYFGPGTRLTVT.